This T cell receptor (beta chain) originates from a study of cytomegalovirus exposure and HLA in healthy donors. Notes on the study in general: Later, an analysis showed that TCR beta chains associated with HLA were more clonally expanded than others that were equally common. The productive fraction for most TCR beta V segments was about 87% or about 30% in an earlier analysis. More than 15,000 TCR beta sequences were associated with HLA alleles at 0.05 false discovery rate in a later analysis.

The V gene lost 0 bases and the J gene lost 3 bases, with 8 bases spanning the gap. The germline CDR1 and CDR2 sequences are LGHNA and YSLEER. The CDR3 totals 14 residues. The primer mix had 60 Vbeta and 13 Jbeta primers. TCRdb's table, derived via immunoSEQ multiplex PCR, lists solely in-frame clones and lacks some. The top ten clones hold 5.5% to 9% of a sample with approximately 140,000 clones, about three fifths of them seen once. With respect to this clone: The antigen remains unidentified.

The sequencing input was PBMCs. The chain links TRBV4-3 to TRBJ1-2, with D unclear. The receptor was derived from a woman in her sixties in good health and CMV-seropositive. CDR3 sequence reads: CASSQDANHYGYTF. CDR3 DNA sequence: TGCGCCAGCAGCCAAGACGCGAACCACTATGGCTACACCTTC.